A single TCR beta chain is shown here with its context. Its antigen remains undetermined. A junction boundary mismatches the germline segment, possibly from a read error. This sample was taken from a study of blood T cell repertoires in COVID-19 (dated by TCRdb to the early 2020s). Broadly, across the study: Collaborator samples came from the United States, Italy and Spain and covered acute and convalescent phases of COVID-19. The prospective study material was composed of cDNA or gDNA derived from T cells, B-cell-depleted T cells, or PBMCs. Deeply sampled blood TCRbeta repertoires from subjects exposed to, actively infected with, or recovered from COVID-19 were included in the dataset. The repertoires were made available in a free public database intended to serve as a resource for research on the immune response to SARS-CoV-2. The samples were drawn from the first 160 participants of the ongoing ImmuneRACE study and from 950 to 1,500 subjects provided by 6 global collaborators. Sample metadata almost always included a de-identified subject ID, COVID-19 status, age in years and sex. Where available, HLA class I and class II types were obtained from metadata supplied by the sample provider rather than from assay-based typing. Broader findings and caveats from the paper: The amount of clinical and demographic metadata varied by source and participant and was provided uncurated.

Collaborating institutions collected whole blood in K2EDTA tubes following their own protocols. Collaborator samples were shipped for TCRbeta analysis as frozen whole blood, isolated PBMCs, or DNA extracted from either sample type. TCRbeta CDR3 regions were amplified from genomic DNA using the immunoSEQ Assay, a bias-controlled multiplex PCR. Per the authors' processing: The number of nucleated cells in each sample was estimated from the amplification of reference gene primers within the assay. To quantify the absolute abundance of each unique TCRbeta CDR3 rearrangement, sequence reads were collapsed and filtered. Productive Simpson clonality was computed per sample as the square root of Simpson's diversity index over productive rearrangements. TCRdb provides this immuneACCESS table in a form limited to in-frame rearrangements. Some clones are lacking; in checked studies, under half of them reflect an unresolved V gene, and why the rest are absent is not known. V, J and clone size reflect that table, while D and trimming were determined from the DNA. The sample yields about 110,000 clones; approximately 85% were counted once. The top ten clones comprise approximately 15% of the sample.

The germline V gene provides CDR1 MDHEN and CDR2 SYDVKM. The CDR3 holds 14 amino acids from the cysteine to the phenylalanine. Left in the record is the CDR3 DNA by itself, 42 bases read in frame from the first base. This TCR was recovered from a woman aged 55-69 years with acute or convalescent COVID-19. The chain is assembled from TRBV28 and TRBJ1-1, with the D gene too uncertain to name. Sequencing was performed on peripheral blood. The nucleotide sequence reads as follows: TGTGCCAGCAGCTTATCGTCCAGGAACACTGAAGCTTTCTTT. Translation gives CASSLSSRNTEAFF.